Each of the 10 T cell receptor beta chains below was sequenced from the same sample in a study of T cells in Graves' hyperthyroidism and ophthalmopathy (dated by TCRdb to between 2017 and 2020). The method behind the library was multiplex PCR. The listed sequencing device is Illumina HiSeq 2000. The TCR beta CDR3 regions were amplified from RNA transcripts. For the first round of RT-PCR on the TCR CDR3, the HTBI primer set was used together with the Qiagen OneStep RT-PCR kit. TCRdb cleaned the public reads at Q25 with fastp, built clones with MiXCR and kept in-frame beta chains. Rows are unified per CDR3 protein, each entry keeping the most common DNA and genes. The sample contains around 350,000 distinct CDR3 sequences, 13% of them found a single time. Jointly, the top ten make up less than 10% of the sample. Sequences were obtained from blood. Receptors were obtained from a woman aged 18-29 years with Graves' hyperthyroidism.

Many counts were recorded for this clonotype. V gene TRBV6-2 or TRBV6-3 combines with J gene TRBJ2-7; 10 nucleotides line up with TRBD1. The CDR3 covers 15 residues. V lost 6 bases and J lost 2; bases outside the gene matches: 7. In germline, CDR1 is MNHEY, CDR2 SVGEGT. The CDR3, as DNA: TGTGCCAGCAGGCCCGGGACAGGGGTCACCTACGAGCAGTACTTC. This encodes CASRPGTGVTYEQYF.

This clonotype was picked up many times. This chain uses TRBV5-1 with TRBJ1-1, with D unresolved. CDR1 and CDR2 from the germline V gene are SGHRS and YFSETQ. The CDR3 extends over 15 amino acids. Between the trimmed V and J ends, which lost 0 bases and 4 bases, there was a span of 13 bases. The CDR3 spells CASSLVSAGSTEAFF. The CDR3 DNA is TGCGCCAGCAGCTTGGTTTCAGCCGGATCCACTGAAGCTTTCTTT.

The chain recombines TRBV25-1 with TRBJ1-2; 7 bases fit TRBD1. CDR1 is MGHDK and CDR2 is SYGVNS in the germline V gene. The CDR3 has 15 residues. Unmatched junction bases numbered 8, after V lost 4 bases and J lost 3 bases. CDR3 nucleotide sequence: TGTGCCAGCAGTGTAGAGGGGGCTTCAGACTATGGCTACACCTTC. Its translation: CASSVEGASDYGYTF.

This clonotype was counted a few times. A junction boundary mismatches the germline segment, possibly from a read error. V usage is TRBV28 and J usage is TRBJ1-2, with 8 bases identical to TRBD1. The CDR3 has 15 amino acids. Germline V gene lookup returns CDR1 MDHEN and CDR2 SYDVKM. In nucleotides, the CDR3 is TGTGCCAGCAGTTTCCCGACAGGGGATAACTATGACTACACCTTC. As protein: CASSFPTGDNYDYTF.

This clonotype came up many times. J is TRBJ2-7 and V is TRBV2; 9 bases map to TRBD2. The V gene's germline CDR1 is SNHLY and CDR2 FYNNEI. The V gene end was trimmed by 4 bases and the J gene end by 5 bases; junction bases not matched to a gene: 6. The CDR3 is made up of 14 amino acids. The CDR3 region is CASSGGLAGNEQYF. The DNA for the CDR3 is TGTGCCAGCAGTGGCGGTCTAGCGGGAAACGAGCAGTACTTC.

The chain has TRBV5-1 and TRBJ2-1; D gene unclear. The length of the CDR3 is 11 residues. V shed 3 bases and J shed 7 bases, with 5 bases lying between them. Germline V gives CDR1 SGHRS, CDR2 YFSETQ. CDR3 in amino acids: CASSSENEQFF. Written as DNA, the CDR3 is TGCGCCAGCAGCTCGGAGAATGAGCAGTTCTTC.

J is TRBJ1-2 and V is TRBV4-2; 10 nucleotides match TRBD1. V was clipped by 5 bases and J by 0 bases; unmatched bases: 6. The CDR3 contains 16 residues. Per the germline V gene, CDR1 is LGHNA and CDR2 is YNFKEQ. CDR3 sequence reads: CASSETGGESNYGYTF. In DNA form, the CDR3 reads TGTGCCAGCAGCGAGACAGGGGGCGAATCTAACTATGGCTACACCTTC.

This clonotype appeared many times. The chain links TRBV28 to TRBJ2-4, with unresolved D. V lost 5 bases, J lost 5 bases, and 7 bases lay in between. The CDR3 contains 12 residues. Per germline, CDR1 MDHEN and CDR2 SYDVKM. CDR3 nucleotide sequence: TGTGCCAGCAGTGGACGCCAAAACATTCAGTACTTC. Translated: CASSGRQNIQYF.

This clonotype was counted many times. The chain links TRBV2 to TRBJ1-5, with D maybe TRBD1 (5 bases). With 3 bases removed from V and 4 bases from J, the gap between germline ends came to 10 bases. The germline CDR1 and CDR2 sequences are SNHLY and FYNNEI. The CDR3 totals 14 residues. This chain's CDR3 is CASSDEGFNQPQHF. CDR3 sequence (DNA): TGTGCCAGCAGTGATGAGGGGTTTAATCAGCCCCAGCATTTT.

This clonotype was detected ten times or more. This rearrangement joins TRBV13 to TRBJ2-7; tentatively, D is TRBD1 or TRBD2 (5 bases each). The germline gives CDR1 PRHDT, CDR2 FYEKMQ (reference sequence). V lost 0 bases to trimming and J lost 6 bases, with 12 bases between them. The CDR3 extends over 14 amino acids. This CDR3 is CASSLGASTGEQYF. The CDR3 DNA follows: TGTGCCAGCAGCTTAGGAGCTAGCACAGGCGAGCAGTACTTC.